The following is a TCR beta chain sequence with its context. What antigen it recognizes has not been identified. Per-nucleotide qualities are absent, and no much larger clonotype sits a single base away. The cohort was made up of around 720 healthy bone marrow donors. All cohort members were sampled while nominally healthy, although unrecorded immune exposures were likely present. The donor was CMV seronegative and was included in the group of around 320 seronegative cohort members. A peripheral blood sample was collected from each donor, and TCR beta sequencing was performed on peripheral blood mononuclear cells. Genomic DNA was extracted from the blood cell samples with the Qiagen DNeasy Blood Extraction Kit. This sample was taken from a study of cytomegalovirus exposure and HLA in healthy donors (dated by TCRdb to 2017 to 2019). Regarding the study in general: According to an earlier analysis of 587 of the donors, 150 million to 200 million T cells yielded some 120 million unique TCR beta sequences and 276 Gb of sequence data. An early release that covered 500 to 800 HLA-typed donors contained about 300 gigabases of sequencing data and 80 million or so unique TCR sequences. The genetic ancestry cluster associated with self-reported Caucasian donors included roughly 84% of the 300 to 450 genotyped donors. The aim of the study was to test whether cataloging public T cell receptors could identify signatures of past pathogen exposure. Using immunosequencing, the study profiled T cell repertoires from about 620 subjects and related those repertoires to cytomegalovirus serostatus. In addition to the first cohort of approximately 650 subjects, a separate validation cohort of some 120 different subjects was used. The study combined high-throughput TCR immunosequencing, statistical association of individual TCRs with disease status, and machine learning to predict cytomegalovirus infection status. In a later analysis, previously published TCR beta repertoires from 670 or so donors were re-analyzed and high-resolution HLA genotyping was added so that TCR occurrence patterns could be studied. The later analysis used no new phenotypic data to find candidate immune exposures, relying instead on TCR beta sequences and their occurrence across donors. To decide whether each TCR beta V gene segment behaved as functional or pseudogenic, an earlier analysis of several hundred of the donors relied on high-throughput TCR beta sequencing. Donor age, sex, ethnicity and CMV serostatus were compiled together with the repertoire data. Genome-wide SNP genotypes for about three fifths of the roughly 670 donors were used in a later genetic analysis, which treated that subset as a discovery cohort. All discovery cohort repertoires had been generated using a single sequencing platform. Both class I and class II loci were covered by HLA typing, at four-digit resolution. The number of typed donors differed by locus: about 629-630 for A, B, C, DRB1 and DQB1; 500 to 550 for DQA1; 606 for DPA1; and around 470 for DPB1. Four to six DR-DQ haplotypes were handled as single units for association and clustering, since linkage in the cohort was strong. Among 398 genotyped donors of the cohort, an average of around 220,000 unique TCR beta nucleotide sequences was sequenced per donor, of which 15% to 20% were non-productive. General findings and caveats noted by the study authors: Three of the identified cytomegalovirus-associated TCR beta chains were confirmed in vitro to be specific for cytomegalovirus antigens. Sequencing depth was assumed to be roughly uniform across donors in the presence/absence analyses, though that assumption may not hold. A further reported finding was that TCR beta sequences accurately predicted the HLA-A and HLA-B alleles for most subjects in the first cohort. A cluster of highly shared sequence variants was judged likely to be a technical artifact of the sequencing pipeline. Linkage disequilibrium might explain the correlated functional status among segregating V segments, but an unknown experimental factor could not be excluded. In a later analysis, the rate of TCR association differed among HLA loci, with DRB1 alleles having the most associated TCRs and HLA-C alleles having the fewest. The only immune exposure information available for the cohort was CMV serostatus. When HLA alleles, especially DR and DQ, strongly co-occurred, attributing TCR associations to individual alleles was difficult. This cohort had only TCR beta chains sequenced, and the lack of alpha or paired-chain data limited which features could be detected. In a later analysis, 15,000 to 20,000 TCR beta sequences were associated with specific HLA alleles at a false discovery rate of 0.05. In the study, 164 TCR beta chains were listed as associated with cytomegalovirus. Most TCR sequences were observed very rarely across donors, whereas some public TCRs were present in many individuals. According to the authors, the approach could potentially be generalized to other disease states and immunological phenotypes. The 87-base-pair reads could not distinguish some IMGT-functional V segments, including TRBV6-2 and TRBV6-3, so those segments were excluded. A later analysis found that most CMV-associated TCR beta chains appeared HLA-restricted, with HLA associations seemingly driven largely by CMV exposure. The classifier was reported to diagnose cytomegalovirus status with high specificity and sensitivity in both the original cohort and the validation cohort. A later genetic analysis associated a missense DCLRE1C variant with V-gene and J-gene trimming of TCR beta chains, and an independent cohort replicated the association. An earlier analysis of 587 of the donors showed that most TCR beta V segments appeared in productive rearrangements either about 87% or about 30% of the time, which broadly matched IMGT annotations. In a later analysis, HLA-associated TCR beta chains showed more clonal expansion and lower generation probabilities than non-associated chains that were equally common. Because HLA typing was missing for some donors at each locus, association tests included only the typed subset. Several of the top co-occurrence clusters appeared to be linked to parvovirus B19, influenza, CMV and Epstein-Barr virus, according to a later analysis. In a later genetic analysis, fewer N-insertions in productive TCRs were reported among donors in an Asian-associated ancestry cluster than the roughly 640-donor mean. The earlier analysis of nearly 600 of the donors excluded 15 to 20 rarely observed V segments, including chromosome 9 orphons, because counts were too low.

Relative to germline, V is missing 7 bases and J is missing 0 bases, with 7 bases of the junction outside any gene match. Including cysteine and phenylalanine, the CDR3 has 16 amino acids. CDR3 DNA is the only sequence kept; it has 48 bases, read in frame from the first base. The germline V gene (reference sequence) supplies CDR1 WNHNN and CDR2 SYGVQD. The library was built by means of the immunoSEQ multiplex PCR assay. The multiplex PCR relied on a mix of 60 forward primers for TCR Vbeta segments and 13 reverse primers for TCR Jbeta segments. The CDR3 region of rearranged TCR beta genes was amplified from genomic DNA by a multiplex PCR assay. On the Illumina HiSeq System, the amplified TCR beta libraries were sequenced as 87-base-pair reads. Regarding the original processing steps: In a later analysis, tens of millions of unique TCR beta chains were counted across the 500 to 700 repertoires, and about 10 million of these chains were shared by at least two donors. To remove PCR and sequencing errors, raw reads were error-corrected and collapsed into unique sequences using a nearest-neighbor algorithm that merged closely related sequences. To assign V, D and J gene segments, CDR3 sequences were aligned to IMGT reference sequences. For a sequence to be retained, a match of at least six nucleotides was required to both a V gene segment and a J gene segment. A rearrangement counted as productive if the CDR3 had no stop codons and remained in frame with V and J, and every other rearrangement counted as non-productive. Following IMGT convention, CDR3 was defined as the stretch from the second conserved V-encoded cysteine to the conserved J-encoded phenylalanine. Sequences without an unambiguous match to a single V gene segment were excluded from the earlier analysis of 587 of the donors. An earlier analysis of several hundred of the donors called V segments functional above 56.7% productive rearrangements and segregating when the between-donor standard deviation exceeded 5%. To diagnose cytomegalovirus status from the catalog of TCR beta chain sequences, a statistical classification framework was built. In a later analysis, TCR nucleotide sequences were compared against IMGT/GENE-DB human TR gene sequences so that V and J genes could be assigned. Using the TCRdist pipeline, a later analysis assigned CDR3 sequences along with most-parsimonious VDJ recombination scenarios. In a later analysis, each TCR beta chain was defined by its CDR3 amino acid sequence together with its V-gene family, and reads without a unique V-gene family were excluded. In a later analysis, fewer than 600 highly shared, low-generation-probability nucleotide sequences were removed to address suspected cross-contamination and a sequencing artifact. For each public chain, a later analysis derived a clonal expansion index from normalized ranks of inferred template counts within each repertoire. A later analysis computed generation probabilities with a VDJ recombination model fitted to out-of-frame rearrangements, and checked the results against IGoR. A later analysis scored TCR-TCR, TCR-HLA and TCR-CMV co-occurrence with hypergeometric tests, applying a repertoire-size bias correction to TCR pairs. To estimate false discovery rates, a later analysis permuted the HLA or CMV assignments 20 times. In a later analysis, co-occurring TCRs were grouped with DBSCAN, and TCRdist sequence similarity was added when clustering was performed within HLA-allele-positive subsets. Co-occurrence clustering excluded repertoires with fewer than 30,000 or more than 120,000 public chains, plus five with anomalous nucleotide sharing. TCRdb obtained this table from immuneACCESS and retained in-frame rearrangements with V and J assigned. These tables miss some clones; where compared with another copy, unresolved V genes account for less than half of the shortfall, and the remainder is unexplained. V and J calls and clone size are as listed in that table; D and trimming were resolved from the DNA. The sample yields under 150,000 clones; around 10% were counted once. The ten largest clones represent roughly 3.1% of the sample.

This sequence uses TRBV10-1 and TRBJ2-1; a stretch of 9 junction bases matches TRBD2. The origin of this receptor is a man in his thirties or forties in good health and CMV-seronegative. Sequencing was done on a sample of PBMCs. The base sequence is TGCGCCAGCATGGCTAGCGGGGTGAGCTCCTACAATGAGCAGTTCTTC. This translates into CASMASGVSSYNEQFF.